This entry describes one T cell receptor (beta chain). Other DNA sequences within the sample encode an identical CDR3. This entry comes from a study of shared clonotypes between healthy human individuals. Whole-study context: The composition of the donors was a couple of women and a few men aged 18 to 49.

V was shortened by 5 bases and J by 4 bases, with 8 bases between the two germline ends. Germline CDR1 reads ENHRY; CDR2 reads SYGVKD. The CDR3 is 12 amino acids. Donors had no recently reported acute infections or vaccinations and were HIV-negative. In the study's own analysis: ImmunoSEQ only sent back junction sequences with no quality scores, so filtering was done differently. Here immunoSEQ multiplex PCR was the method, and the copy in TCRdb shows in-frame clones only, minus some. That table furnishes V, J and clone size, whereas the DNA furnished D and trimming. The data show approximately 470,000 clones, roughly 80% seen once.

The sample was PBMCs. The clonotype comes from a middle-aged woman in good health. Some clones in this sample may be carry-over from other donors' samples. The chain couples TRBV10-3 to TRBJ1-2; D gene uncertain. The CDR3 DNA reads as TGTGCCATCAGTTCGGGTAGCTATGGCTACACCTTC. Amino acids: CAISSGSYGYTF.